The TCR beta chain described here comes from a study of T cell responses to AZD1222 COVID-19 vaccine. Assay: immunoSEQ multiplex PCR; the TCRdb copy retains only in-frame clones and omits some. The sample consists of roughly 130,000 clones, 80% to 90% of them appearing once. The CDR3 extends over 12 amino acids. Trimming cost V 5 bases and J 5 bases, with 8 bases left between them. Germline lookup yields CDR1 SGHAT and CDR2 FQNNGV. The chain links TRBV11-2 to TRBJ2-3; D is perhaps TRBD2 (5 bases). This sequence was found in an adult in good health. The input for sequencing was peripheral blood, taken on day 0 of AZD1222 vaccination. The CDR3 region has the DNA TGTGCCAGCAGCCTAGCTGGAGATACGCAGTATTTT. Translating it yields CASSLAGDTQYF.